Below, 22 T cell receptor beta chains from the same sample are listed, as sequenced in a study of T cell responses to AZD1222 COVID-19 vaccine. Generated by immunoSEQ multiplex PCR, the TCRdb table keeps only in-frame clones and is missing some. The sample lists about 130,000 clones, approximately 92% occurring once. The sequencing here drew on peripheral blood, taken 28 days after the second AZD1222 dose. These receptors all stem from an adult who received the AZD1222 COVID-19 vaccine.

The rearrangement links TRBV18 to TRBJ2-5, with D perhaps matching TRBD1 (8 bases). Trimming pared 5 bases from V and 5 bases from J, leaving 15 bases between. This CDR3 has 14 residues. Germline-derived CDR1 and CDR2 are KGHSH and LQKENI. Written as DNA, the CDR3 is TGTGCCAGCTCAAGTGGACAGGGAGGGGAGACCCAGTACTTC. Its protein product is CASSSGQGGETQYF.

The chain combines TRBV11-2 with TRBJ2-3, with 12 bases that match TRBD2. This CDR3 contains 16 residues. Trimming cost V 3 bases and J 0 bases; bases outside gene matches: 1. Germline loops: CDR1 SGHAT, CDR2 FQNNGV. The CDR3 bases are TGTGCCAGCAGCTTCACTAGCGGGGGGAGCACAGATACGCAGTATTTT. It is translated as CASSFTSGGSTDTQYF.

The chain links TRBV18 to TRBJ2-3; D ambiguous. The CDR3 loop spans 13 amino acids. Germline CDR1 and CDR2: KGHSH and LQKENI. Trimming removed 2 bases from V and 3 bases from J, with 6 bases in between. The CDR3 DNA reads as TGTGCCAGCTCACCAAGTCAGACAGATACGCAGTATTTT. Its protein is CASSPSQTDTQYF.

The gene calls are TRBV28 and TRBJ1-1; TRBD1 might be the D (5 bases). CDR1 and CDR2 from the germline V gene are MDHEN and SYDVKM. CDR3 length equals 13 residues. Trimming left V 9 bases short and J 5 bases short, with 16 bases between. The DNA of the CDR3 is TGTGCCAGTTACCTGGGGGGTGGGACTGAAGCTTTCTTT. It is translated as CASYLGGGTEAFF.

J is TRBJ2-7 and V is TRBV6-2 or TRBV6-3; D remains unclear. This CDR3 comprises 13 residues. Trimming stripped 2 bases from V and 2 bases from J, with 7 bases between. Germline-derived CDR1 and CDR2 are MNHEY and SVGEGT. This chain's CDR3 is CASSYGLAYEQYF. CDR3 sequence (DNA): TGTGCCAGCAGTTACGGGCTAGCCTACGAGCAGTACTTC.

The chain combines TRBV7-3 with TRBJ1-1; D unclear. There are 13 residues in the CDR3. Trimming stripped 2 bases from V and 5 bases from J, with 9 bases between. CDR1 is SGHTA, CDR2 FQGTGA, per germline. The CDR3 region has the DNA TGTGCCAGCAGCTTACTTCACTTGACTGAAGCTTTCTTT. This encodes CASSLLHLTEAFF. Combining the CDR3 with reference TRBV7-3 and TRBJ1-1 gives the whole variable domain GAGVSQTPSNKVTEKGKYVELRCDPISGHTALYWYRQSLGQGPEFLIYFQGTGAADDSGLPNDRFFAVRPEGSVSTLKIQRTERGDSAVYLCASSLLHLTEAFFGQGTRLTVV.

This chain joins TRBV6-5 and TRBJ1-2; 8 bases fit TRBD1. In germline, CDR1 is MNHEY, CDR2 SVGAGI. The CDR3 is 13 amino acids. Unmatched junction bases numbered 3, after V lost 5 bases and J lost 4 bases. CDR3 sequence: CASSPDRGYGYTF. Here the CDR3 DNA reads TGTGCCAGCAGTCCAGACAGGGGCTATGGCTACACCTTC.

This sequence joins TRBV18 and TRBJ1-6; 7 bases fit TRBD1. The CDR3 is made up of 14 amino acids. V dropped 3 bases and J dropped 5; count of bases not matched to a gene: 1. The V gene's germline CDR1 is KGHSH and CDR2 LQKENI. CDR3: CASSPGTDNSPLHF. For the CDR3, the DNA is TGTGCCAGCTCACCGGGGACAGATAATTCACCCCTCCACTTT.

The chain is built from TRBV19 and TRBJ2-7; 7 bases line up with TRBD1. V shed 1 base and J 7 bases; nucleotides not matched to a gene: 10. Per germline, CDR1 LNHDA and CDR2 SQIVND (reference sequence). The CDR3 runs to 15 residues. The CDR3 DNA follows: TGTGCCAGTAGTATAGCCTCCGGGACAGTAAGGGAGCAGTACTTC. Translated: CASSIASGTVREQYF. Using reference TRBV19 and TRBJ2-7 for the parts outside the CDR3, the full variable domain is DGGITQSPKYLFRKEGQNVTLSCEQNLNHDAMYWYRQDPGQGLRLIYYSQIVNDFQKGDIAEGYSVSREKKESFPLTVTSAQKNPTAFYLCASSIASGTVREQYFGPGTRLTVT.

The chain couples TRBV27 to TRBJ1-2, with 8 positions matching TRBD1. Germline-derived CDR1 and CDR2 are MNHEY and SMNVEV (reference sequence). This CDR3 has 14 residues. V lost 6 bases, J lost 4 bases, and 7 bases stayed unmatched. The CDR3 is CASSTDRVTYGYTF. In nucleotides, the CDR3 is TGTGCCAGCAGCACGGACAGGGTGACCTATGGCTACACCTTC.

The chain has TRBV24-1 and TRBJ2-7; TRBD2 might be the D (7 bases). Trimming pared 7 bases from V and 5 bases from J, leaving 17 bases between. The CDR3 spans 14 residues. Germline loops: CDR1 KGHDR, CDR2 SFDVKD. This CDR3 reads CATRLGGRIDEQYF. In DNA, the CDR3 is TGTGCCACCAGACTGGGGGGGCGTATAGACGAGCAGTACTTC.

The J gene is TRBJ2-1, the V gene TRBV6-4; 12 bases fit TRBD2. The V segment lost 5 bases and the J segment 8 bases; nucleotides outside the gene matches: 4. From germline, CDR1 is MRHNA and CDR2 SNTAGT. CDR3 length: 14 amino acids. CDR3 sequence: CASSLAGGPYEQFF. The CDR3 coding sequence is TGTGCCAGCAGTCTAGCGGGAGGGCCGTATGAGCAGTTCTTC.

V is TRBV9 and J is TRBJ1-1, with D unclear. The CDR3 loop spans 13 amino acids. The V and J ends lost 1 base and 4 bases respectively, with 8 bases between them. Germline V lookup: CDR1 SGDLS, CDR2 YYNGEE. In DNA form, the CDR3 reads TGTGCCAGCAGCGTATTGTCTGGCACTGAAGCTTTCTTT. Translated: CASSVLSGTEAFF.

The chain joins TRBV6-1 to TRBJ1-2; 7 bases line up with TRBD1. The trim removed 4 bases at V and 3 bases at J, leaving 2 bases unmatched. The length of the CDR3 is 13 residues. The V gene's germline CDR1 is MNHNS and CDR2 SASEGT. Here the CDR3 reads CASSVTGDYGYTF. CDR3 sequence (DNA): TGTGCCAGCAGTGTAACAGGGGACTATGGCTACACCTTC.

This chain uses TRBV9 with TRBJ1-1; 8 bases map to TRBD1. The V gene end was trimmed by 2 bases and the J gene end by 3 bases; junction bases not matched to a gene: 9. The CDR3 has 16 amino acids. Germline CDR1 reads SGDLS; CDR2 reads YYNGEE. The CDR3 sequence is CASSVTGVIMDTEAFF. The DNA for the CDR3 is TGTGCCAGCAGCGTGACAGGGGTTATAATGGACACTGAAGCTTTCTTT. Filled out from reference TRBV9 and TRBJ1-1, the complete variable domain reads DSGVTQTPKHLITATGQRVTLRCSPRSGDLSVYWYQQSLDQGLQFLIQYYNGEERAKGNILERFSAQQFPDLHSELNLSSLELGDSALYFCASSVTGVIMDTEAFFGQGTRLTVV.

The chain uses TRBV19 and TRBJ2-2, with TRBD2 matching over 10 bases. This CDR3 spans 16 amino acids. Germline V gene data show CDR1 as LNHDA and CDR2 as SQIVND (reference sequence). V gave up 2 bases and J gave up 7 bases; unmatched junction bases: 7. The CDR3 nucleotides are TGTGCCAGTAGTATAAGAGCGGGAGGGCCAGTCGGGGAGCTGTTTTTT. Its protein is CASSIRAGGPVGELFF. Full variable domain (rest looked up from reference TRBV19 and TRBJ2-2): DGGITQSPKYLFRKEGQNVTLSCEQNLNHDAMYWYRQDPGQGLRLIYYSQIVNDFQKGDIAEGYSVSREKKESFPLTVTSAQKNPTAFYLCASSIRAGGPVGELFFGEGSRLTVL.

The V and J genes are TRBV21-1 and TRBJ2-1; TRBD2 was called by the table and not checked on the DNA. TRBV21-1 is reported as a pseudogene. The CDR3 length is 13 residues. The CDR3 is CAKGLAPTRPRFF. CDR3 nucleotides: TGTGCCAAGGGACTAGCACCCACACGACCACGGTTCTTC.

The chain joins TRBV19 to TRBJ2-2, with D possibly TRBD1 on 6 matching bases. The CDR3 is 14 amino acids. V was shortened by 5 bases and J by 1 base, with 8 bases between the two germline ends. Germline V gene data show CDR1 as LNHDA and CDR2 as SQIVND (reference sequence). The CDR3 region has the DNA TGTGCCAGTAGTCAGGGGCGGAACACCGGGGAGCTGTTTTTT. This codes for CASSQGRNTGELFF.

The chain employs TRBV4-1 and TRBJ1-2, with D unresolved. This CDR3 has 16 residues. V was shortened by 4 bases and J by 0 bases, with 15 bases between the two germline ends. Per the germline V gene, CDR1 is MGHRA and CDR2 is YSYEKL. As DNA, the CDR3 is TGCGCCAGCAGCCCGACGGAACAGAGCCCTAACTATGGCTACACCTTC. It specifies CASSPTEQSPNYGYTF.

The chain combines TRBV13 with TRBJ1-1, with D possibly being TRBD1 (6 bases). Germline V gene lookup returns CDR1 PRHDT and CDR2 FYEKMQ (reference sequence). CDR3 size: 12 residues. V lost 5 bases to trimming and J lost 6 bases, with 10 bases between them. CDR3 amino acids: CASSKQGSEAFF. The DNA for the CDR3 is TGTGCCAGCAGCAAACAGGGTTCTGAAGCTTTCTTT.

The chain uses TRBV3-1 (or the pseudogene TRBV3-2) and TRBJ2-3; 8 bases line up with TRBD2. Germline CDR1 LGHDT, CDR2 YNNKEL (reference sequence). J was trimmed by 5 bases and V by 3 bases; bases with no gene match: 7. CDR3 length: 15 amino acids. The CDR3, as DNA: TGTGCCAGCAGCCACGGCGGGGGGCAGGGAGATACGCAGTATTTT. This encodes CASSHGGGQGDTQYF.

This rearrangement joins TRBV7-2 to TRBJ2-7; 8 bases align to TRBD2. V gave up 4 bases and J gave up 10 bases; unmatched junction bases: 15. Germline V CDR1 and CDR2: SGHTA, FQGNSA. The CDR3 extends over 15 amino acids. The CDR3 loop is CASSSLSAGTRVQYF. The DNA of the CDR3 is TGTGCCAGCAGCTCTCTTAGCGCCGGGACTAGAGTTCAGTACTTC.